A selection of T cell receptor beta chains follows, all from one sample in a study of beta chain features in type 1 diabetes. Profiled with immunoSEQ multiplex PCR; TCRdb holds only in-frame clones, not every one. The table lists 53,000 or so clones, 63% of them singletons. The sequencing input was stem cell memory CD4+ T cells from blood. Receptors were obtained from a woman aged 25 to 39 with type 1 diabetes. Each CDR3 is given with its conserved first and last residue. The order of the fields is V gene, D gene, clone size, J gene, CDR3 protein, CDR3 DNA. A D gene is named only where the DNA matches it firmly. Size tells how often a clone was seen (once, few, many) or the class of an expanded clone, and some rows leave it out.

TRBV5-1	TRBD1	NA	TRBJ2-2	CASSRTGSAGELFF	TGCGCCAGCAGCCGGACAGGGTCTGCCGGGGAGCTGTTTTTT
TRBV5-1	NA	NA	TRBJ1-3	CASSREGAGNTIYF	TGCGCCAGCAGTAGAGAGGGGGCTGGAAACACCATATATTTT
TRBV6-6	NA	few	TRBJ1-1	CASSLNGDTEAFF	TGTGCCAGCAGTTTAAACGGGGACACTGAAGCTTTCTTT
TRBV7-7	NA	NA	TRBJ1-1	CASSLEGSGGPAFF	TGTGCTAGCAGCTTGGAGGGCTCGGGGGGGCCAGCTTTCTTT
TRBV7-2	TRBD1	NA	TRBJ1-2	CASSSGQGYGYTF	TGTGCCAGCAGCTCAGGACAGGGGTATGGCTACACCTTC
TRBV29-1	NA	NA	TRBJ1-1	CSPRVIPMNTEAFF	TGCAGCCCTCGGGTAATCCCCATGAACACTGAAGCTTTCTTT
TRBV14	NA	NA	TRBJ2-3	CARRAGFSTDTQYF	TGTGCCAGAAGAGCGGGTTTTAGCACAGATACGCAGTATTTT
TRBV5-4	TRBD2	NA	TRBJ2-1	CASSFGLAGVDEQFF	TGTGCCAGCAGCTTCGGACTAGCGGGAGTCGATGAGCAGTTCTTC
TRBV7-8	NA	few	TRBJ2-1	CASSLYGEFYNEQFF	TGTGCCAGCAGCCTTTACGGAGAGTTCTACAATGAGCAGTTCTTC
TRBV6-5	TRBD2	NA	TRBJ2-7	CASRRTSGSSYEQYF	TGTGCCAGCAGACGGACTAGCGGGAGCTCCTACGAGCAGTACTTC
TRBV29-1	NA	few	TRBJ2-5	CSVEGQSQETQYF	TGCAGCGTTGAAGGGCAGTCCCAAGAGACCCAGTACTTC
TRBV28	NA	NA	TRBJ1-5	CASSQPPINQPQHF	TGTGCCAGCAGTCAACCCCCTATCAATCAGCCCCAGCATTTT
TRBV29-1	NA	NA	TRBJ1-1	CSVEINGNTEAFF	TGCAGCGTTGAGATCAACGGGAACACTGAAGCTTTCTTT
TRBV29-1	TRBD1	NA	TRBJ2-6	CSALGQGRAGANVLTF	TGCAGCGCCCTAGGACAGGGTCGCGCTGGGGCCAACGTCCTGACTTTC
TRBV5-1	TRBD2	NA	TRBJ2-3	CASSLAGGGTDTQYF	TGCGCCAGCAGCCTAGCGGGGGGCGGCACAGATACGCAGTATTTT
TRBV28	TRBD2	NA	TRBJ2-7	CASSLAGGPHNEQYF	TGTGCCAGCAGTTTAGCGGGAGGGCCACATAACGAGCAGTACTTC
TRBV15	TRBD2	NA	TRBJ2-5	CATSGVAGQETQYF	TGTGCCACCAGCGGAGTAGCGGGGCAAGAGACCCAGTACTTC
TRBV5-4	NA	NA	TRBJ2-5	CASSLVPGETQYF	TGTGCCAGCAGCTTGGTTCCGGGGGAGACCCAGTACTTC
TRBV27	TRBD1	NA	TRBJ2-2	CASSLFPGQGIFDTGELFF	TGTGCCAGCAGTTTATTCCCGGGACAGGGGATTTTTGACACCGGGGAGCTGTTTTTT
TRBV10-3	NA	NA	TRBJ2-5	CAISIHRTWDQETQYF	TGTGCCATCAGCATCCACAGGACATGGGACCAAGAGACCCAGTACTTC
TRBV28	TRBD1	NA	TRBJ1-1	CASSPGQGNTEAFF	TGTGCCAGCAGCCCCGGACAGGGCAACACTGAAGCTTTCTTT
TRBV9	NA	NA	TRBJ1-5	CASSQGTGGDNQPQHF	TGTGCCAGCAGCCAAGGAACGGGGGGTGATAATCAGCCCCAGCATTTT
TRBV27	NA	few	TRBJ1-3	CASSPGFGNTIYF	TGTGCCAGCAGTCCAGGGTTCGGAAACACCATATATTTT
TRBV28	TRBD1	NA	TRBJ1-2	CASSLWGTGRFGYTF	TGTGCCAGCAGTTTATGGGGGACAGGACGTTTCGGCTACACCTTC
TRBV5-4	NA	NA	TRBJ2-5	CASSLVSGKETQYF	TGTGCCAGCAGCTTGGTGTCGGGAAAGGAGACCCAGTACTTC
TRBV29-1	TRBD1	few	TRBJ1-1	CSVPQGDVWTEAFF	TGCAGCGTGCCCCAGGGGGACGTTTGGACTGAAGCTTTCTTT
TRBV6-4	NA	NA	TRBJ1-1	CASSPGSNTEAFF	TGTGCCAGCAGTCCAGGGTCAAACACTGAAGCTTTCTTT
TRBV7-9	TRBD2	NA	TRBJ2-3	CASSLAGLAASDTQYF	TGTGCCAGCAGCTTAGCTGGGCTAGCGGCATCAGATACGCAGTATTTT
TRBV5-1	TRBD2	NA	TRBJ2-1	CASGIAGVHEQFF	TGCGCCAGCGGGATAGCGGGAGTCCATGAGCAGTTCTTC
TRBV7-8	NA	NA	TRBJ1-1	CASSLVLGRENTEAFF	TGTGCCAGCAGCTTAGTACTCGGCAGGGAGAACACTGAAGCTTTCTTT
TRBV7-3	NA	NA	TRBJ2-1	CASSLGGLGPNEQFF	TGTGCCAGCAGCTTAGGAGGGTTGGGGCCAAATGAGCAGTTCTTC
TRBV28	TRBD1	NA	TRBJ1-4	CASSLTGTGDEKLFF	TGTGCCAGCAGTTTAACCGGGACAGGGGATGAAAAACTGTTTTTT
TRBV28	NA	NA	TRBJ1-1	CASSPDTEAFF	TGTGCCAGCAGCCCAGACACTGAAGCTTTCTTT
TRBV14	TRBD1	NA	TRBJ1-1	CASSQSDRVRAFF	TGTGCCAGCAGCCAATCCGACAGGGTGAGAGCTTTCTTT
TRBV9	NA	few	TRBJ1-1	CASSVAAGSNTEAFF	TGTGCCAGCAGCGTAGCGGCAGGCTCGAACACTGAAGCTTTCTTT
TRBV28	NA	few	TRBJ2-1	CASGDGSGGEQFF	TGTGCCAGCGGAGATGGTAGCGGCGGCGAGCAGTTCTTC
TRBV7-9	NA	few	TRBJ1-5	CASSFGNQPQHF	TGTGCCAGCAGCTTCGGGAATCAGCCCCAGCATTTT
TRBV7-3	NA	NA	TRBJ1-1	CASSFSGTDYTEAFF	TGTGCCAGCAGCTTCTCCGGGACTGACTATACTGAAGCTTTCTTT
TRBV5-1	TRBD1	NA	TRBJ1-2	CASSWDRSGNGYTF	TGCGCCAGCAGCTGGGACAGGTCAGGGAATGGCTACACCTTC
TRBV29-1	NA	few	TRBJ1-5	CSVEDANQPQHF	TGCAGCGTTGAAGATGCGAATCAGCCCCAGCATTTT
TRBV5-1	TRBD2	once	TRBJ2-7	CASDPGRGGPHEQYF	TGCGCCAGCGACCCCGGGAGGGGAGGCCCCCACGAGCAGTACTTC
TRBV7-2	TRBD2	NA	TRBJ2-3	CASSPGLAGLTDTQYF	TGTGCCAGCAGCCCTGGACTAGCGGGCCTCACAGATACGCAGTATTTT
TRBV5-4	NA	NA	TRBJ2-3	CASSLAGATDTQYF	TGTGCCAGCAGCTTGGCGGGAGCCACAGATACGCAGTATTTT
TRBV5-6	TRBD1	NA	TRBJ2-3	CASSGTAQGERDTQYF	TGTGCCAGCAGCGGTACGGCACAGGGGGAAAGAGATACGCAGTATTTT
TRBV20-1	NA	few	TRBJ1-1	CSALEAFF	TGCAGTGCCCTCGAGGCTTTCTTT
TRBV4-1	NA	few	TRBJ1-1	CASSQDSRVSRRNTEAFF	TGCGCCAGCAGCCAAGATTCGCGGGTCTCTCGACGGAACACTGAAGCTTTCTTT
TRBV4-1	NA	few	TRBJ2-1	CASSQDRERSSYNEQFF	TGCGCCAGCAGCCAAGATAGGGAGCGGAGCTCCTACAATGAGCAGTTCTTC
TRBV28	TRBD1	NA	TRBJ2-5	CASSPGQTQETQYF	TGTGCCAGCAGCCCGGGACAGACCCAAGAGACCCAGTACTTC
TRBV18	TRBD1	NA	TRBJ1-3	CASSSGQGNSGNTIYF	TGTGCCAGCTCATCAGGACAGGGCAACTCTGGAAACACCATATATTTT
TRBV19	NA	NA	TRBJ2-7	CASSIMYRSYEQYF	TGTGCCAGTAGTATAATGTACCGGTCCTACGAGCAGTACTTC